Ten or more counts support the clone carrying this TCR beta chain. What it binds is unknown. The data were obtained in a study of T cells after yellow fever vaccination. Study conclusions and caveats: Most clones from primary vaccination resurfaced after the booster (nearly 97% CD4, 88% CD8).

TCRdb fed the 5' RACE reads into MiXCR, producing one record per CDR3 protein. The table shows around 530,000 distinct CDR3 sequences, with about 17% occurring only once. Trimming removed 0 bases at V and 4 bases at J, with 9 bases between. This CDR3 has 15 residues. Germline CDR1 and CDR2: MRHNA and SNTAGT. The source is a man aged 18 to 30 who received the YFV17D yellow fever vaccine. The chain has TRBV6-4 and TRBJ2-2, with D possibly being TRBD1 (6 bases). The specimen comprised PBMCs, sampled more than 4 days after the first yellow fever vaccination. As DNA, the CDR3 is TGTGCCAGCAGTGACTCTGGCAGGGGCACCGGGGAGCTGTTTTTT. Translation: CASSDSGRGTGELFF.